This entry describes one T cell receptor (beta chain). Among Cohort 3 donors, those recovered had two negative PCRs, clearance, or symptom resolution. The data were produced by immunoSEQ multiplex PCR, yet TCRdb's version contains in-frame clones alone and is incomplete. The data show a few hundred thousand clones, approximately 85% seen once. The CDR3 extends over 15 amino acids. Between the trimmed V and J ends, which lost 4 bases and 0 bases, there was a span of 13 bases. Germline V gene data show CDR1 as SQVTM and CDR2 as ANQGSEA. These data originate in a study of blood T cell repertoires in COVID-19. Study-level background: From T cells, B-cell-depleted T cells, or PBMCs came the material, which was cDNA or gDNA.

The source is a woman aged 25 to 39 who had recovered from COVID-19. The genes are TRBV29-1 and TRBJ1-3; D ambiguous. Specimen: PBMCs or T cells enriched from blood (not recorded which). The CDR3 reads CSVVGGRSSGNTIYF. CDR3 DNA sequence: TGCAGCGTTGTTGGCGGCCGATCCTCTGGAAACACCATATATTTT.